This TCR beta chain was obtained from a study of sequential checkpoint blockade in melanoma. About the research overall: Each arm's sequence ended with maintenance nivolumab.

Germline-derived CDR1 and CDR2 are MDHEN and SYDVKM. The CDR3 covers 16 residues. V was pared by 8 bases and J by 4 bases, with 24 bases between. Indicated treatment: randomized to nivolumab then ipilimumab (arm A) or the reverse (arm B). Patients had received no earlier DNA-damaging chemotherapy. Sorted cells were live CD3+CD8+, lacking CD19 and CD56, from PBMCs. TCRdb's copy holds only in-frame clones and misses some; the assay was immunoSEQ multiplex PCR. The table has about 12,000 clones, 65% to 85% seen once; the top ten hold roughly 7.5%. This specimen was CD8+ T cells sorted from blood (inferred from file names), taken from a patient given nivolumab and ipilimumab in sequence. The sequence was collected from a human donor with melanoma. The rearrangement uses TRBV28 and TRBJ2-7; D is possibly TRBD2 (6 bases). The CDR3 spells CASGVPTRGGDYEQYF. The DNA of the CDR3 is TGTGCCAGCGGAGTCCCGACCCGGGGAGGTGATTACGAGCAGTACTTC. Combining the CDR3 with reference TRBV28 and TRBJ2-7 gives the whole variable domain DVKVTQSSRYLVKRTGEKVFLECVQDMDHENMFWYRQDPGLGLRLIYFSYDVKMKEKGDIPEGYSVSREKKERFSLILESASTNQTSMYLCASGVPTRGGDYEQYFGPGTRLTVT.